The TCR beta chain described here comes from a study of shared clonotypes between healthy human individuals. V was pared by 6 bases and J by 3 bases, with 12 bases between. The CDR3 extends over 15 amino acids. Germline values: CDR1 SNHLY, CDR2 FYNNEI. The study's findings and limits: The study found lower generation probabilities in non-shared clonotypes than in those shared by all four donors.

This clone was observed a single time. What it binds is not known. Researchers partitioned CD4+ cells into CD45RA+ naive and CD45RA-negative memory subsets. Deep-level running was used for the assay. Sequencing was performed with immunoSEQ multiplex PCR; in TCRdb, only in-frame clones are kept and a portion is missing. This table holds 2 million to 2.5 million clones, about 90% found once. The rearrangement uses TRBV2 and TRBJ2-6; D unclear. The sequence was collected from a young man in good health. Some clones in this sample may be carry-over from other donors' samples. Sequences were obtained from naive CD4+ T cells from PBMCs. As to subset: CD45RA+ positively selected. CDR3 region: CASSNTASGANVLTF. The CDR3, as DNA: TGTGCCAGCAGCAACACAGCTAGTGGGGCCAACGTCCTGACTTTC.